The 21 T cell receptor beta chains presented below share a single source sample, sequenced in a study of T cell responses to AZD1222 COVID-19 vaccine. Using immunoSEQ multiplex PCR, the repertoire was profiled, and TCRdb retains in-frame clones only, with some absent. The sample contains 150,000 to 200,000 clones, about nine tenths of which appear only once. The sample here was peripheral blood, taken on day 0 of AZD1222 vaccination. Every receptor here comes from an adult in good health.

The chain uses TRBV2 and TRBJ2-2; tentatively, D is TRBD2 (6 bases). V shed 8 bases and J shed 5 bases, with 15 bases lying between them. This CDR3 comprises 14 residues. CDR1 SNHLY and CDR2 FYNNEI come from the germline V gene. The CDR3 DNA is TGTGCCAGCCGAGGAGGGCGACGGACCGGGGAGCTGTTTTTT. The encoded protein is CASRGGRRTGELFF.

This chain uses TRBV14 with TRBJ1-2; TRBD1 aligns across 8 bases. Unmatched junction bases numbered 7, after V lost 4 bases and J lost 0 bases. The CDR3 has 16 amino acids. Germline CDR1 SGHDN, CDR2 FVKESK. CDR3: CASSPLGQEANYGYTF. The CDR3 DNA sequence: TGTGCCAGCAGCCCCCTGGGACAGGAAGCTAACTATGGCTACACCTTC.

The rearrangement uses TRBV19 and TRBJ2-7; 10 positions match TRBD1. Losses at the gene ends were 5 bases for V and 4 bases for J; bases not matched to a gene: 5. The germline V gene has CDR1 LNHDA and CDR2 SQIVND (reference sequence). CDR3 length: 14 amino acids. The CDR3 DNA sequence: TGTGCCAGTAGTTTTCGGGACAGGGGTTACGAGCAGTACTTC. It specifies CASSFRDRGYEQYF. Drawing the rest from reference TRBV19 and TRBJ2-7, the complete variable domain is DGGITQSPKYLFRKEGQNVTLSCEQNLNHDAMYWYRQDPGQGLRLIYYSQIVNDFQKGDIAEGYSVSREKKESFPLTVTSAQKNPTAFYLCASSFRDRGYEQYFGPGTRLTVT.

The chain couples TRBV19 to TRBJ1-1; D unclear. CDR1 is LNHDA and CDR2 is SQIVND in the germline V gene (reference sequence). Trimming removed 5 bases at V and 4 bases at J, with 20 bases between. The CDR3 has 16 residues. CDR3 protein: CASSSGPRAGFTEAFF. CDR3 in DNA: TGTGCCAGTAGTTCCGGGCCCCGGGCCGGGTTCACTGAAGCTTTCTTT.

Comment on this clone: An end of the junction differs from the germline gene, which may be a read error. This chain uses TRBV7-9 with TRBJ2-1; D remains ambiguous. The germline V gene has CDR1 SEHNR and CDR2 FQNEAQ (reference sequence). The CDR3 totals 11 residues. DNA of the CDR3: TGTGCCAGCAGTTACGGGTCTCTCGAGGTCTTC. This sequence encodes CASSYGSLEVF.

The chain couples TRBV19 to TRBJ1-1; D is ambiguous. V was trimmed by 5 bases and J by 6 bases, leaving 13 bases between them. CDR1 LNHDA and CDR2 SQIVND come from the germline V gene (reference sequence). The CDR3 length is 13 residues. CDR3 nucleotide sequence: TGTGCCAGTAGTCTCGTGGGAGGCTCTGAAGCTTTCTTT. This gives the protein CASSLVGGSEAFF.

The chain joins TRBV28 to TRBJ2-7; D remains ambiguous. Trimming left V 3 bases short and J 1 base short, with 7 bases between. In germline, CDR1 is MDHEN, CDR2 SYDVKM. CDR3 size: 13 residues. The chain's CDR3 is CASSFTPSYEQYF. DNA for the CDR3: TGTGCCAGCAGTTTCACTCCATCCTACGAGCAGTACTTC. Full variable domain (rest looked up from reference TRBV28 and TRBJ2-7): DVKVTQSSRYLVKRTGEKVFLECVQDMDHENMFWYRQDPGLGLRLIYFSYDVKMKEKGDIPEGYSVSREKKERFSLILESASTNQTSMYLCASSFTPSYEQYFGPGTRLTVT.

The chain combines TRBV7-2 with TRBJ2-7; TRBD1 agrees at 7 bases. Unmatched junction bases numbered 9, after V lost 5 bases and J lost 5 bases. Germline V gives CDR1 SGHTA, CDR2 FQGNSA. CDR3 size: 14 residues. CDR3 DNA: TGTGCCAGCAGCCCGGGACAGCTCGGCAACGAGCAGTACTTC. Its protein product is CASSPGQLGNEQYF.

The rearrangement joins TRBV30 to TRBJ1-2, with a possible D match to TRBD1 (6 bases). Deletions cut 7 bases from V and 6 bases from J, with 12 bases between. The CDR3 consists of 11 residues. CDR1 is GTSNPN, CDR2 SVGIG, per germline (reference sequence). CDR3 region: CASSTGNGYTF. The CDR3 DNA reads TGTGCCTCATCTACAGGGAATGGCTACACCTTC.

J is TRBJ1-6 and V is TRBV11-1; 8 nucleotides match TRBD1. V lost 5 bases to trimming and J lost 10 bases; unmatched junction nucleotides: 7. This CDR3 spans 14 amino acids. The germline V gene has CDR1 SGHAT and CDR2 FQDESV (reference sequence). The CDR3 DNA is TGTGCCAGCAGCGCGGACAGGGAGGGATCACCCCTCCACTTT. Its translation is CASSADREGSPLHF.

The CDR3 sequence: CASSYRTSGGLEQFF. The CDR3 DNA follows: TGTGCCAGCAGCTATCGGACTAGCGGGGGTTTGGAGCAGTTCTTC. The chain joins TRBV7-2 to TRBJ2-1, with 13 bases identical to TRBD2. From germline, CDR1 is SGHTA and CDR2 FQGNSA. CDR3 length: 15 amino acids. The trim removed 4 bases at V and 10 bases at J, leaving 7 bases unmatched.

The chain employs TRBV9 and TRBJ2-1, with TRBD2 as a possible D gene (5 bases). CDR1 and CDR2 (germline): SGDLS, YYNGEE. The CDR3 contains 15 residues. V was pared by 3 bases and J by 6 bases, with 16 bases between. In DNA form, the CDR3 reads TGTGCCAGCAGCGGAAGGGAGCGGCCCTTCAATGAGCAGTTCTTC. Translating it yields CASSGRERPFNEQFF.

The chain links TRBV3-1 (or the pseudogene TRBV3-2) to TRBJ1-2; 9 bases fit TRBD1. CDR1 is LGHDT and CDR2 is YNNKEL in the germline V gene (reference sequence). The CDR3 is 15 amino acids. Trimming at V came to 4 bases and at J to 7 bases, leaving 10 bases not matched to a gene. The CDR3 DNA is TGTGCCAGCAGCCCATACGGAACAGGGGGCGGTGGCTACACCTTC. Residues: CASSPYGTGGGGYTF.

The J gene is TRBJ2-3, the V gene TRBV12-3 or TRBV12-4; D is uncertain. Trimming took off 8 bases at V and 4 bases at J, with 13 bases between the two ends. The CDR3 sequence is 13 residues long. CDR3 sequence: CASGRIPPDTQYF. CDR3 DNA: TGTGCCAGCGGCCGTATCCCCCCAGATACGCAGTATTTT.

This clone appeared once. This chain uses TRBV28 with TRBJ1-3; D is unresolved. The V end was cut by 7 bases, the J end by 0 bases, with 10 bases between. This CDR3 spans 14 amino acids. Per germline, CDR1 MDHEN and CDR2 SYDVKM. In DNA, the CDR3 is TGTGCCAGCATAACCCTCCACTCTGGAAACACCATATATTTT. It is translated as CASITLHSGNTIYF. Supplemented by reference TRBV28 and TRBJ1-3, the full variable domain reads DVKVTQSSRYLVKRTGEKVFLECVQDMDHENMFWYRQDPGLGLRLIYFSYDVKMKEKGDIPEGYSVSREKKERFSLILESASTNQTSMYLCASITLHSGNTIYFGEGSWLTVV.

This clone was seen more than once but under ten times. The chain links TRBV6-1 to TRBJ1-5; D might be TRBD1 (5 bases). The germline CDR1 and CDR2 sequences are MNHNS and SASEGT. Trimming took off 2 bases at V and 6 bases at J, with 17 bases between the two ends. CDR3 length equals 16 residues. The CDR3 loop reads CASSESQLRRGQPQHF. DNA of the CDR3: TGTGCCAGCAGTGAAAGTCAATTGAGGAGGGGTCAGCCCCAGCATTTT.

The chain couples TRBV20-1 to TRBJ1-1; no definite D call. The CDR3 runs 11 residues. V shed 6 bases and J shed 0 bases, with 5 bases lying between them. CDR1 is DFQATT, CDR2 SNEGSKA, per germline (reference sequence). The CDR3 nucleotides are TGCAGTGCCCAGCTGAACACTGAAGCTTTCTTT. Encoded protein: CSAQLNTEAFF.

Here the CDR3 DNA reads TGCAGCGTGCGCTTTTCCGGGACTAGCTCCAATGAGCAGTTCTTC. Translating it yields CSVRFSGTSSNEQFF. The chain couples TRBV29-1 to TRBJ2-1, with 9 bases identical to TRBD2. The CDR3 covers 15 residues. V lost 6 bases and J lost 6; bases outside the gene matches: 12. Germline lookup yields CDR1 SQVTM and CDR2 ANQGSEA.

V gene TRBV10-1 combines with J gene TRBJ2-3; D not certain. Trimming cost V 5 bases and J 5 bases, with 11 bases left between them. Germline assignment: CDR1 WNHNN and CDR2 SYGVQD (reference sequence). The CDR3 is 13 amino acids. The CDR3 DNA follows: TGCGCCAGCAGTAGGGCGGTGGTAGATACGCAGTATTTT. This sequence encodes CASSRAVVDTQYF.

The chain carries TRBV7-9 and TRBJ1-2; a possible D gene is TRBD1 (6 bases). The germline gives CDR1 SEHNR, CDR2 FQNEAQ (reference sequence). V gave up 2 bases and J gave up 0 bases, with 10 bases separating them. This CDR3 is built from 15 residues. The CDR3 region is CASSLLAGANYGYTF. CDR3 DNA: TGTGCCAGCAGCTTACTCGCAGGGGCTAACTATGGCTACACCTTC.

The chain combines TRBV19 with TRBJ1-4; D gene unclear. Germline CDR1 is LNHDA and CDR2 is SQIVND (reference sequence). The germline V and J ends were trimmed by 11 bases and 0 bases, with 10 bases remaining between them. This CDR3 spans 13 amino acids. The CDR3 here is CAGRDATNEKLFF. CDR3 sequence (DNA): TGTGCCGGCCGGGATGCAACTAATGAAAAACTGTTTTTT.